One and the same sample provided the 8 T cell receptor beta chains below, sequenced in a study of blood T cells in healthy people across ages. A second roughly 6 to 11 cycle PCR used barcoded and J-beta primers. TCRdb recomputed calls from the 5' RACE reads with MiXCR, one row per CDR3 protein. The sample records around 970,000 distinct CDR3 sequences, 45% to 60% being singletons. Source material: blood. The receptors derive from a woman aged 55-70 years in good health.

The CDR3 sequence is CASSYMGAGTGNSPLHF. CDR3 nucleotides: TGTGCCAGCAGCTATATGGGGGCCGGGACAGGGAATTCACCCCTCCACTTT. This sequence joins TRBV7-2 and TRBJ1-6; 9 nucleotides line up with TRBD1. CDR3 size: 17 residues. V lost 4 bases, J lost 7 bases, and 11 bases stayed unmatched. CDR1 is SGHTA, CDR2 FQGNSA, per germline.

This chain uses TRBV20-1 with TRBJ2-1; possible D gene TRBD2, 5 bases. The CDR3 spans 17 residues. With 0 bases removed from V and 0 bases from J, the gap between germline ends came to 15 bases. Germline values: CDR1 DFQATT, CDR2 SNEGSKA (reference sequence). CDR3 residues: CSARDLEGHISYNEQFF. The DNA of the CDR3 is TGCAGTGCTAGAGATCTTGAGGGCCATATCTCCTACAATGAGCAGTTCTTC.

The CDR3 nucleotides read TGTGCCAGCAGCGACCGGGACAGGCTGCTCTACGAGCAGTACTTC. Its protein is CASSDRDRLLYEQYF. The rearrangement uses TRBV5-6 and TRBJ2-7; TRBD1 matches at 8 bases. J gave up 3 bases and V 4 bases, and 9 bases lay outside the gene matches. This CDR3 is 15 amino acids long. Germline CDR1 is SGHDT and CDR2 is YYEEEE.

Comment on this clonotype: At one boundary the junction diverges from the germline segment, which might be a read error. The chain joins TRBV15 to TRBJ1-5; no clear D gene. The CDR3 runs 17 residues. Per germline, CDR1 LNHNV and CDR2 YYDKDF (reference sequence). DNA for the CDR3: TGTGCCTCCAGCAGAGATCCCGTGTTTGACGGCAATCAGCCCCAGCATTTT. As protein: CASSRDPVFDGNQPQHF. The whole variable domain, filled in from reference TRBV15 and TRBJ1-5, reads DAMVIQNPRYQVTQFGKPVTLSCSQTLNHNVMYWYQQKSSQAPKLLFHYYDKDFNNEADTPDNFQSRRPNTSFCFLDIRSPGLGDTAMYLCASSRDPVFDGNQPQHFGDGTRLSIL.

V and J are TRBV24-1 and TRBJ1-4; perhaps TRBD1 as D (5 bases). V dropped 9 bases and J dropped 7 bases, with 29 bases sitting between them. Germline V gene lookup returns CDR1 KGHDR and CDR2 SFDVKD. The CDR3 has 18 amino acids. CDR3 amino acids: CATHHLRVQGPGGEKLFF. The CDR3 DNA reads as TGTGCCACCCATCACTTAAGGGTCCAAGGGCCGGGGGGTGAAAAACTGTTTTTT.

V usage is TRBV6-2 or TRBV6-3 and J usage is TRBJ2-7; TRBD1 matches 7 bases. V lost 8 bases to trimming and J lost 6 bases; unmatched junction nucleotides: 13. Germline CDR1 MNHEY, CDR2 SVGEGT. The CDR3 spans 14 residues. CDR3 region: CASLRQGSVGEQYF. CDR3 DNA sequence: TGTGCCAGCCTCCGACAGGGTAGTGTGGGCGAGCAGTACTTC.

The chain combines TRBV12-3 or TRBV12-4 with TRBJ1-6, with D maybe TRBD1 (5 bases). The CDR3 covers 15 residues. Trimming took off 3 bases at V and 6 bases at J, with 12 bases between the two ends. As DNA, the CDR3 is TGTGCCAGCAGTTTTCGGGCAGGGCCTAATTCACCCCTCCACTTT. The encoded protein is CASSFRAGPNSPLHF.

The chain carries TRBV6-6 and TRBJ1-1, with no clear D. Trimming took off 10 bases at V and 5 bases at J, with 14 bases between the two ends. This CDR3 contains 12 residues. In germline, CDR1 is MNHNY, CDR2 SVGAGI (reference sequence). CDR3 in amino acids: CATLTGGTEAFF. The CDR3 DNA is TGTGCCACCCTCACGGGAGGAACTGAAGCTTTCTTT.